The 29 T cell receptor beta chains reported below all come from one sample, sequenced in a study of spatial heterogeneity in lung cancer. In TCRdb, the 5' RACE reads were re-called with MiXCR into one record per CDR3 protein. This sample has tens of thousands of distinct CDR3 sequences, with roughly 5.7% found just once. Regarding time point: blood at routine non-recurrence follow-up after resection. Specimen: PBMCs, collected at follow-up. The origin of the receptors is a female donor with early-stage non-small cell lung cancer.

Many counts were recorded for this clonotype. V gene TRBV7-8 combines with J gene TRBJ2-5; 11 nucleotides match TRBD2. With 4 bases clipped from V and 2 bases from J, the junction kept 6 bases outside the gene matches. Germline V gene lookup returns CDR1 SGHVS and CDR2 FQNEAQ. CDR3 size: 16 residues. The CDR3 reads CASSYGGTSGQETQYF. The CDR3 DNA follows: TGTGCCAGCAGCTATGGCGGGACTAGCGGTCAAGAGACCCAGTACTTC.

The chain uses TRBV7-9 and TRBJ2-7, with 9 positions matching TRBD1. V lost 5 bases, J lost 10 bases, and 6 bases stayed unmatched. CDR1 SEHNR and CDR2 FQNEAQ come from the germline V gene (reference sequence). The CDR3 runs 12 residues. The CDR3 DNA sequence: TGTGCCAGCAGCATCGGACAGGGGAATCAGTACTTC. Amino acids: CASSIGQGNQYF.

The V and J genes are TRBV6-6 and TRBJ2-3; TRBD2 matches at 8 bases. Germline V lookup: CDR1 MNHNY, CDR2 SVGAGI (reference sequence). Trimming at V came to 0 bases and at J to 5 bases, leaving 13 bases not matched to a gene. The CDR3 contains 18 residues. Here the CDR3 DNA reads TGTGCCAGCAGTTACTCGAGCGGGGGACGACCCTCACAAGATACGCAGTATTTT. Its protein is CASSYSSGGRPSQDTQYF.

This chain's CDR3 is CASISSGRASRETQYF. The CDR3 nucleotides read TGTGCCAGCATCTCTAGCGGGAGGGCAAGCAGGGAGACCCAGTACTTC. The J gene is TRBJ2-5, the V gene TRBV5-6; 12 bases are shared with TRBD2. With V trimmed by 6 bases and J by 5 bases, 11 bases remained unmatched. CDR3 size: 16 residues. Germline-derived CDR1 and CDR2 are SGHDT and YYEEEE.

The chain joins TRBV27 to TRBJ2-7; 8 bases agree with TRBD2. This CDR3 spans 16 amino acids. V gave up 3 bases and J gave up 6 bases; unmatched junction bases: 13. Germline values: CDR1 MNHEY, CDR2 SMNVEV (reference sequence). The CDR3 DNA reads as TGTGCCAGCAGTTTCACCCCGGTAGCGGGATATCTCGAGCAGTACTTC. It encodes CASSFTPVAGYLEQYF.

This clonotype was picked up many times. The V and J genes are TRBV11-1 and TRBJ2-7; D is undetermined. The CDR3 sequence is 14 residues long. The germline V gene encodes CDR1 SGHAT and CDR2 FQDESV (reference sequence). V was shortened by 5 bases and J by 3 bases, with 14 bases between the two germline ends. CDR3 residues: CASSARHVSYEQYF. In nucleotides, the CDR3 is TGTGCCAGCAGCGCGAGGCACGTAAGCTACGAGCAGTACTTC.

Ten or more counts support this clonotype. V and J are TRBV7-3 and TRBJ1-5; D might be TRBD1 (5 bases). CDR1 and CDR2 (germline): SGHTA, FQGTGA. V shed 8 bases and J shed 4 bases, with 15 bases lying between them. This CDR3 comprises 14 residues. The CDR3 loop reads CASPRGRRNQPQHF. CDR3 sequence (DNA): TGTGCCAGCCCCCGGGGGAGGAGGAATCAGCCCCAGCATTTT.

This clonotype has a count of ten or more. The chain has TRBV12-3 or TRBV12-4 and TRBJ2-1; the D is unclear. CDR3 length: 15 amino acids. V was shortened by 1 base and J by 0 bases, with 7 bases between the two germline ends. The CDR3 DNA follows: TGTGCCAGCAGTTTAGGCGCGGCCTCCTACAATGAGCAGTTCTTC. Encoded protein: CASSLGAASYNEQFF.

This clonotype was picked up many times. The J gene is TRBJ1-4, the V gene TRBV5-4, with D maybe TRBD1 (5 bases). The germline CDR1 and CDR2 sequences are SGHNT and YYREEE (reference sequence). Trimming left V 0 bases short and J 6 bases short, with 12 bases between. There are 15 residues in the CDR3. The CDR3 reads CASSLDPGVDEKLFF. DNA for the CDR3: TGTGCCAGCAGCTTGGACCCGGGGGTAGATGAAAAACTGTTTTTT.

This clonotype was observed a few times. The rearrangement links TRBV12-3 or TRBV12-4 to TRBJ1-1; tentatively, D is TRBD1 (6 bases). The V and J ends lost 3 bases and 4 bases respectively, with 6 bases between them. The CDR3 consists of 12 residues. The CDR3 loop reads CASSLGATEAFF. The CDR3 DNA reads TGTGCCAGCAGTTTGGGGGCCACTGAAGCTTTCTTT.

Ten or more counts support this clonotype. The chain carries TRBV27 and TRBJ1-6, with a weak D call TRBD1 (5 bases). The CDR3 extends over 15 amino acids. CDR1 and CDR2 (germline): MNHEY, SMNVEV (reference sequence). Trimming stripped 2 bases from V and 7 bases from J, with 12 bases between. For the CDR3, the DNA is TGTGCCAGCAGTTTAGCTGCAGGGAACAATTCACCCCTCCACTTT. Translating it yields CASSLAAGNNSPLHF.

The V and J genes are TRBV29-1 and TRBJ2-5; perhaps D is TRBD1 or TRBD2 (5 bases each). The CDR3 runs to 15 residues. The germline gives CDR1 SQVTM, CDR2 ANQGSEA. V was pared by 0 bases and J by 1 base, with 12 bases between. The CDR3 region is CSVEDRGGPQETQYF. Here the CDR3 DNA reads TGCAGCGTTGAAGATCGGGGCGGGCCCCAAGAGACCCAGTACTTC.

This clonotype was recorded at least ten times. The chain recombines TRBV20-1 with TRBJ2-1; D is possibly TRBD1 (6 bases). CDR3 length: 16 residues. Trimming left V 7 bases short and J 0 bases short, with 19 bases between. Germline V gene sequence: CDR1 DFQATT, CDR2 SNEGSKA (reference sequence). In DNA form, the CDR3 reads TGCAGTGTCCAGGACAGATCGGGAAGCTCCTACAATGAGCAGTTCTTC. It encodes CSVQDRSGSSYNEQFF.

V gene TRBV9 combines with J gene TRBJ1-6, with 8 bases aligning to TRBD1. The CDR3 extends over 16 amino acids. CDR1 is SGDLS, CDR2 YYNGEE, per germline. J gave up 6 bases and V 3 bases, and 8 bases lay outside the gene matches. CDR3 protein: CASSERTGSSNSPLHF. The DNA for the CDR3 is TGTGCCAGCAGCGAAAGGACAGGGAGTAGTAATTCACCCCTCCACTTT.

The table lists this clonotype with many counts. The chain uses TRBV5-6 and TRBJ2-7; 12 bases agree with TRBD2. With V trimmed by 1 base and J by 7 bases, 6 bases remained unmatched. This CDR3 has 15 residues. Germline assignment: CDR1 SGHDT and CDR2 YYEEEE. For the CDR3, the DNA is TGTGCCAGCAGCTTGCTAGCGGGAGGGCCGGGGGAGCAGTACTTC. This sequence encodes CASSLLAGGPGEQYF.

This clonotype was observed a few times. This chain links TRBV20-1 with TRBJ1-3; TRBD1 matches at 10 bases. This CDR3 region has 20 residues. Trimming cost V 3 bases and J 4 bases; bases outside gene matches: 21. Germline V CDR1 and CDR2: DFQATT, SNEGSKA (reference sequence). CDR3 sequence: CSASGFSGTGAIEDGNTIYF. The CDR3 DNA sequence: TGCAGTGCTAGCGGTTTTTCCGGGACAGGGGCCATCGAGGACGGAAACACCATATATTTT.

This clonotype was recorded many times. The V call is TRBV20-1, the J call TRBJ1-3; the match to TRBD1 covers 8 bases. Germline V gene data show CDR1 as DFQATT and CDR2 as SNEGSKA (reference sequence). Germline trimming cut 2 bases from V and 4 bases from J; bases unmatched to any gene: 4. The CDR3 covers 14 residues. The CDR3 DNA sequence: TGCAGTGCTAGACAGGGGGCGCAGGGAAACACCATATATTTT. Its translation: CSARQGAQGNTIYF.

In this sample, this clonotype turned up many times. This chain links TRBV2 with TRBJ1-1; 7 nucleotides align to TRBD1. The V gene end was trimmed by 6 bases and the J gene end by 1 base; junction bases not matched to a gene: 2. Per germline, CDR1 SNHLY and CDR2 FYNNEI. The CDR3 length is 13 residues. The chain's CDR3 is CASSRDRNTEAFF. As DNA, the CDR3 is TGTGCCAGCAGCCGGGACAGGAACACTGAAGCTTTCTTT.

There are many counts of this clonotype. This chain uses TRBV27 with TRBJ2-1, with 12 nucleotides matching TRBD2. V shed 6 bases and J 6 bases; nucleotides not matched to a gene: 9. This CDR3 spans 16 amino acids. Germline lookup yields CDR1 MNHEY and CDR2 SMNVEV (reference sequence). This CDR3 reads CASSSRGLAGFNEQFF. CDR3 bases: TGTGCCAGCAGCAGCCGGGGACTAGCGGGCTTCAATGAGCAGTTCTTC.

Ten or more counts support this clonotype. V and J are TRBV28 and TRBJ1-1; D possibly corresponds to TRBD1 (6 bases). Trimming cost V 8 bases and J 5 bases, with 12 bases left between them. CDR1 and CDR2 (germline): MDHEN, SYDVKM. CDR3 length: 12 residues. The CDR3 is CASRGLGTEAFF. The CDR3 nucleotides read TGTGCCAGCCGGGGGCTAGGGACTGAAGCTTTCTTT.

This clonotype was recorded many times. V is TRBV29-1 and J is TRBJ2-3; D uncertain. Looked up from germline, CDR1 is SQVTM and CDR2 is ANQGSEA. With 6 bases removed from V and 5 bases from J, the gap between germline ends came to 12 bases. There are 12 residues in the CDR3. DNA for the CDR3: TGCAGCGTCAACGACGGGCAAGATACGCAGTATTTT. It specifies CSVNDGQDTQYF.

This clonotype was picked up many times. The rearrangement links TRBV7-8 to TRBJ1-1, with D unresolved. The V gene lost 1 base and the J gene lost 3 bases, with 6 bases spanning the gap. The germline CDR1 and CDR2 sequences are SGHVS and FQNEAQ. This CDR3 comprises 13 residues. The DNA for the CDR3 is TGTGCCAGCAGCTTAGTGGAGGACACTGAAGCTTTCTTT. Amino acid sequence: CASSLVEDTEAFF.

This clonotype was picked up a small number of times. The rearrangement uses TRBV6-2 or TRBV6-3 and TRBJ1-1; 7 positions agree with TRBD1. CDR1 and CDR2 from the germline V gene are MNHEY and SVGEGT. The junction had 6 bases not matched to a gene; V was cut back by 4 bases and J by 1 base. This CDR3 comprises 15 residues. The CDR3 loop reads CASSSRGVANTEAFF. The CDR3 nucleotides read TGTGCCAGCAGTTCCAGGGGGGTGGCGAACACTGAAGCTTTCTTT.

This clonotype was observed many times. The chain couples TRBV6-1 to TRBJ1-5; possibly TRBD1 for D (6 bases). This CDR3 contains 14 residues. Germline CDR1 reads MNHNS; CDR2 reads SASEGT. V dropped 3 bases and J dropped 5 bases, with 11 bases sitting between them. For the CDR3, the DNA is TGTGCCAGCAGTGACGGGCAGGGGTATCAGCCCCAGCATTTT. This codes for CASSDGQGYQPQHF.

This clonotype appeared many times. V usage is TRBV29-1 and J usage is TRBJ2-2; 9 bases map to TRBD1. V shed 5 bases, J shed 7 bases, and the junction held 8 bases outside the gene matches. Germline CDR1 and CDR2: SQVTM and ANQGSEA. The CDR3 has 14 amino acids. The CDR3 region has the DNA TGCAGCGTTTCCGGGACAGGGCGTATCGGGGAGCTGTTTTTT. Its translation is CSVSGTGRIGELFF.

This clonotype was picked up many times. The chain has TRBV6-2 or TRBV6-3 and TRBJ2-3, with 10 bases fitting TRBD2. The germline gives CDR1 MNHEY, CDR2 SVGEGT. The ends lost 2 bases at V and 2 bases at J; junction bases unmatched: 7. CDR3 length equals 17 residues. CDR3 amino acids: CASSYQAGGRFTDTQYF. The DNA of the CDR3 is TGTGCCAGCAGTTACCAAGCGGGGGGGCGTTTCACAGATACGCAGTATTTT.

This clonotype was seen ten or more times. The V and J genes are TRBV7-9 and TRBJ2-2; 8 bases agree with TRBD2. Trimming took 6 bases from V and 1 from J; bases not matched to a gene: 7. Germline V CDR1 and CDR2: SEHNR, FQNEAQ (reference sequence). The CDR3 spans 16 residues. CDR3 sequence (DNA): TGTGCCAGCAGAAGCCCTAGCGGGCAGAACACCGGGGAGCTGTTTTTT. Amino acids: CASRSPSGQNTGELFF.

This clonotype was picked up many times. This chain uses TRBV7-2 with TRBJ2-5, with a weak D call TRBD2 (5 bases). The V end lost 5 bases, the J end lost 8 bases, and 15 bases lay between the germline ends. CDR1 is SGHTA and CDR2 is FQGNSA in the germline V gene. CDR3 length: 13 residues. The CDR3 reads CASSRTSIGTQYF. The CDR3 bases are TGTGCCAGCAGCCGGACTTCGATTGGCACCCAGTACTTC.

The chain carries TRBV5-6 and TRBJ2-3, with 9 bases fitting TRBD2. This CDR3 is built from 16 residues. Germline trimming cut 4 bases from V and 0 bases from J; bases unmatched to any gene: 6. Germline values: CDR1 SGHDT, CDR2 YYEEEE. The CDR3 coding sequence is TGTGCCAGCAGCCGGCTAGCGGGGATAAGCACAGATACGCAGTATTTT. It codes for CASSRLAGISTDTQYF.